This TCR beta chain was sequenced during a study of blood T cell repertoires in COVID-19. Assay used: immunoSEQ multiplex PCR; TCRdb lists only in-frame clones, some missing. This table holds a few hundred thousand clones, 82% found once. The ends were cut back, 3 bases at V and 1 base at J, with 6 bases in the middle. Germline loops: CDR1 LNHDA, CDR2 SQIVND (reference sequence). The length of the CDR3 is 13 residues. This clonotype was sampled from a young woman with acute or convalescent COVID-19. This sequence joins TRBV19 and TRBJ2-5; unclear D gene. Sequenced input: peripheral blood. DNA for the CDR3: TGTGCCAGTAGTATCCAGGCCCAAGAGACCCAGTACTTC. Protein sequence: CASSIQAQETQYF.